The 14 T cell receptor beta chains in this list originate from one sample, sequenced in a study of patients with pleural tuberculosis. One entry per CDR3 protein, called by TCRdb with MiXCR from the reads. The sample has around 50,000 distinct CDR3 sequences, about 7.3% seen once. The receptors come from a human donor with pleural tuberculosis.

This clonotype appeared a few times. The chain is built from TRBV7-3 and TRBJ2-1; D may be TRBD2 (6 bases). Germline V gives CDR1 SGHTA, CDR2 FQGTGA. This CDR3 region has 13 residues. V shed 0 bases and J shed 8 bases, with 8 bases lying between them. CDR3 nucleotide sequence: TGTGCCAGCAGCTTAACGGGAGGATATGAGCAGTTCTTC. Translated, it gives CASSLTGGYEQFF.

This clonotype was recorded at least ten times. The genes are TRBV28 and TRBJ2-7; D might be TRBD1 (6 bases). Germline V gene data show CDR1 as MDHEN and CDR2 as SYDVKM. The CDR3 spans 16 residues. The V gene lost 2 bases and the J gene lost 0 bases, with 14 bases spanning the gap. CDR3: CASSLGGATSSYEQYF. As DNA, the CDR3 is TGTGCCAGCAGTTTAGGGGGCGCCACGAGCTCCTACGAGCAGTACTTC.

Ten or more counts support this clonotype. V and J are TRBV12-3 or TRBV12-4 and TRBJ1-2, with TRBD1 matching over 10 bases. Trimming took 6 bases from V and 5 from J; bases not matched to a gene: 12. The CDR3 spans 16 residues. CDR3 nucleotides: TGTGCCAGCAGACTGAGCCGGACAGGGGGAGAGTATGGCTACACCTTC. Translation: CASRLSRTGGEYGYTF.

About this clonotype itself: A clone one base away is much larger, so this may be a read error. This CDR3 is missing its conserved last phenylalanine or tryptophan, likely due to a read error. The CDR3 loop is CSVEDDEGYTEAFL. The CDR3 DNA follows: TGCAGCGTTGAAGATGACGAGGGGTATACTGAAGCTTTCCTT. The chain carries TRBV29-1 and TRBJ1-1; possible D gene TRBD1, 5 bases. Trimming removed 0 bases at V and 5 bases at J, with 13 bases between. Germline V gene sequence: CDR1 SQVTM, CDR2 ANQGSEA. The CDR3 is 14 amino acids.

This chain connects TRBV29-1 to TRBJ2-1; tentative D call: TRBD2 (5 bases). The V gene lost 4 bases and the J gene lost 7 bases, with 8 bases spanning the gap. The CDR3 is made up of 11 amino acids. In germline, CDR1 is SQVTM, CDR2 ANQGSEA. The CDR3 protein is CSVGGLNEQFF. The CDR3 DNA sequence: TGCAGCGTTGGAGGGCTAAATGAGCAGTTCTTC.

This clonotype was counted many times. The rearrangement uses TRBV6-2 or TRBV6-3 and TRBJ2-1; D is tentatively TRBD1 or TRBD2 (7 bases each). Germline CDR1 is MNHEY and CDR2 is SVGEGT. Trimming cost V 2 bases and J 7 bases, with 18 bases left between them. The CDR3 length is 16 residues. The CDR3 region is CASSYETGRGENEQFF. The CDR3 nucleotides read TGTGCCAGCAGTTACGAGACAGGGAGGGGGGAGAATGAGCAGTTCTTC.

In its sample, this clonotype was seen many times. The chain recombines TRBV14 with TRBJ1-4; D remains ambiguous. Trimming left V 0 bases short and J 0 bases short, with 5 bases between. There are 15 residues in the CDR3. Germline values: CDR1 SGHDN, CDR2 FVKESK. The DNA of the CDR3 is TGTGCCAGCAGCCAAGAAACAGCAACTAATGAAAAACTGTTTTTT. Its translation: CASSQETATNEKLFF. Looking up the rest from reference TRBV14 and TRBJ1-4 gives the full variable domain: EAGVTQFPSHSVIEKGQTVTLRCDPISGHDNLYWYRRVMGKEIKFLLHFVKESKQDESGMPNNRFLAERTGGTYSTLKVQPAELEDSGVYFCASSQETATNEKLFFGSGTQLSVL.

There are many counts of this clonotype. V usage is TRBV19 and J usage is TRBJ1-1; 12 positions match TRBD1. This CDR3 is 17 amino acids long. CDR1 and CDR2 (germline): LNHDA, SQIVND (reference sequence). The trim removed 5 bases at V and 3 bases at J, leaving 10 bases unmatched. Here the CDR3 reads CASSPGGTGGMYTEAFF. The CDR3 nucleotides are TGTGCCAGTAGTCCCGGGGGGACAGGGGGCATGTACACTGAAGCTTTCTTT.

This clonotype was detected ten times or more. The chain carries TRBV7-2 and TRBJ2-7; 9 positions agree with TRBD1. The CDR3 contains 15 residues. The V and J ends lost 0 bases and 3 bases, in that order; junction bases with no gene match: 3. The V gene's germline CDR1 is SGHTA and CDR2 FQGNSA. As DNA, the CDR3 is TGTGCCAGCAGCTTAGCGACAGGGGGTTTCTACGAGCAGTACTTC. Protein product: CASSLATGGFYEQYF.

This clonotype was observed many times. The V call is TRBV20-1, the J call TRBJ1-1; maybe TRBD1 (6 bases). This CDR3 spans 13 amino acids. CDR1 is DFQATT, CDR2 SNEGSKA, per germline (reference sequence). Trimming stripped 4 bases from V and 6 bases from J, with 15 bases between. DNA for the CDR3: TGCAGTGCTACGACAGGCTCCAAGCCTGAAGCTTTCTTT. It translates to CSATTGSKPEAFF.

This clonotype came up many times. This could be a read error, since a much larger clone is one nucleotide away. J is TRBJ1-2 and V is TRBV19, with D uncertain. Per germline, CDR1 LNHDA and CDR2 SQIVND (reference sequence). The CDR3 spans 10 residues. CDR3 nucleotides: TGTGCCAGCGAAGGTTATGGCTACGCCTTC. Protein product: CASEGYGYAF.

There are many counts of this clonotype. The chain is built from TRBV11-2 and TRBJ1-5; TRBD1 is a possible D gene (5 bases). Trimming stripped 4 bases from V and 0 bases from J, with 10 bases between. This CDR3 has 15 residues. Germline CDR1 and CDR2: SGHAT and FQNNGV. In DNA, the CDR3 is TGTGCCAGCAGCTCGGGACTGTCTAGCAATCAGCCCCAGCATTTT. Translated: CASSSGLSSNQPQHF.

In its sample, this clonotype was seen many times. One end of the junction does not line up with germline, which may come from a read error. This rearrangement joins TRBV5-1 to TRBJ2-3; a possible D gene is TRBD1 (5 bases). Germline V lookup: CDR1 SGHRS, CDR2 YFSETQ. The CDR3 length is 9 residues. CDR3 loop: CASSLARDF. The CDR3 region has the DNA TGCGCCAGCAGCTTGGCCAGGGATTTT.

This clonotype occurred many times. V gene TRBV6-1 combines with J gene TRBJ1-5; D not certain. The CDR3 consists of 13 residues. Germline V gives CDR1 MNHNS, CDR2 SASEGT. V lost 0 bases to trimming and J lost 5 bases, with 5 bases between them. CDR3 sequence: CASSEAADQPQHF. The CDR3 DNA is TGTGCCAGCAGTGAAGCAGCGGATCAGCCCCAGCATTTT.